The source of this T cell receptor beta chain is a study of blood T cell repertoires in COVID-19. For the study at large: The samples span acute and convalescent COVID-19 from the United States, Italy and Spain.

Germline lookup yields CDR1 KGHSH and CDR2 LQKENI. Germline trimming cut 4 bases from V and 7 bases from J; bases unmatched to any gene: 8. This CDR3 has 14 residues. Authors' processing steps: Reference gene primer amplification gave nucleated cell count estimates. This table comes from immunoSEQ multiplex PCR, and its TCRdb copy is limited to in-frame clones, with some not included. From that table come the V and J calls and clone size; the DNA was used to work out D and trimming. The table has more than 100,000 clones, around 90% seen once; the top ten hold about 3%. The V gene is TRBV18, the J gene TRBJ1-2; 8 bases map to TRBD1. The sample comprised peripheral blood. This TCR was recovered from a human donor in a cohort sampled during active COVID-19. CDR3 amino acids: CASSLNDRGSGYTF. The CDR3 nucleotides are TGTGCCAGCTCACTAAACGACAGGGGTAGTGGCTACACCTTC.